This T cell receptor (beta chain) was documented in a study of blood T cell repertoires in COVID-19 (dated by TCRdb to 2020 to 2021). Study-wide context: Samples from collaborators originated in the United States, Italy and Spain and spanned both the acute and convalescent phases of COVID-19. The material from the prospective study consisted of cDNA or gDNA derived from T cells, B-cell-depleted T cells, or PBMCs. Subjects who had been exposed to COVID-19, were actively infected with it, or had recovered from it provided the deeply sampled blood TCRbeta repertoires that made up the dataset. The repertoires were released in a freely available public database meant as a resource for research on the immune response to SARS-CoV-2. The samples were drawn from two sources: the first 160 participants of the ongoing ImmuneRACE study, and 1,000 to 1,500 subjects contributed by 6 global collaborators. A de-identified subject ID, COVID-19 status, age in years and sex were almost always included in the sample metadata. HLA class I and class II types, where available, came from metadata supplied by the sample provider rather than from assay-based typing.

Study-wide conclusions, independent of this receptor: Clinical and demographic metadata were provided uncurated, with the amount varying by source and participant.

TCRbeta CDR3 regions were amplified from genomic DNA by means of the immunoSEQ Assay, a bias-controlled multiplex PCR. The study's processing was this. Nucleated cell counts per sample were estimated from amplification of reference gene primers within the assay. To quantify the absolute abundance of each unique TCRbeta CDR3 rearrangement, sequence reads were collapsed and filtered. For each sample, productive Simpson clonality was calculated by taking the square root of Simpson's diversity index across productive rearrangements. TCRdb took this table from immuneACCESS and kept in-frame rearrangements with V and J called. Such tables lack part of the clones; where checked against another copy, unresolved V genes explain under half of the gap, and the rest is unexplained. V and J calls and clone size follow that table, whereas D and trimming were derived from the DNA. Within this sample are 150,000 to 170,000 clones, with about 86% of them counted one time only. The top ten clones comprise approximately 7.3% of the sample.

Participants in the prospective study were aged 18 to 89 years, lived in about two dozen United States geographic areas, and enrolled through a virtual design. Cohort assignment in the prospective study relied on participant-reported clinical history from a screening survey and a study questionnaire. ImmuneRACE Cohort 3 recovered participants were defined by two consecutive negative NP/OP PCR tests, healthcare professional clearance, or symptom resolution. Mobile phlebotomists in the prospective study collected whole blood, serum and a nasopharyngeal or oropharyngeal swab from every participant. Additional blood draws and questionnaires over an approximately 2-month period could optionally be provided by prospective study participants. Blood samples from the prospective study were shipped frozen or at room temperature prior to DNA extraction. At the junction V is shortened by 0 bases and J by 2 bases; bases outside the gene matches: 9. CDR3 length: 17 amino acids, cysteine to phenylalanine. Just CDR3 DNA is preserved here, 51 bases in frame from base 1. CDR1 is given as SGDLS and CDR2 as YYNGEE, both from the germline V gene.

Concerning this clone: Which antigen it targets is not known. Base qualities are missing; no much larger clone stands one base away.

This chain is built from TRBV9 and TRBJ1-1; the junction holds 8 bases that match TRBD1. This TCR was recovered from a man aged 50 to 59 who had recovered from COVID-19. The specimen was PBMCs or T cells enriched from blood (not recorded which). The CDR3 reads as follows: CASSVAPRQGPNTEAFF. The DNA sequence is as follows: TGTGCCAGCAGCGTAGCCCCCCGACAGGGGCCAAACACTGAAGCTTTCTTT.